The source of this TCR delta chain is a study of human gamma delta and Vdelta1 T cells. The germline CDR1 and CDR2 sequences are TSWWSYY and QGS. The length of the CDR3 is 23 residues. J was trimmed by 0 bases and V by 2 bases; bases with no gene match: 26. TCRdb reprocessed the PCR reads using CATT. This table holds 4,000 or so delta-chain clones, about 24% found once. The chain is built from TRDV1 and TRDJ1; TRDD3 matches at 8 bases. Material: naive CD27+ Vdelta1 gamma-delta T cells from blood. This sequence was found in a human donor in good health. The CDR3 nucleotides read TGTGCTCTTGGGGAAGGATCCCCCGTATCCTACTCACTGGGGGCTCTATACACCGATAAACTCATCTTT. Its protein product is CALGEGSPVSYSLGALYTDKLIF.